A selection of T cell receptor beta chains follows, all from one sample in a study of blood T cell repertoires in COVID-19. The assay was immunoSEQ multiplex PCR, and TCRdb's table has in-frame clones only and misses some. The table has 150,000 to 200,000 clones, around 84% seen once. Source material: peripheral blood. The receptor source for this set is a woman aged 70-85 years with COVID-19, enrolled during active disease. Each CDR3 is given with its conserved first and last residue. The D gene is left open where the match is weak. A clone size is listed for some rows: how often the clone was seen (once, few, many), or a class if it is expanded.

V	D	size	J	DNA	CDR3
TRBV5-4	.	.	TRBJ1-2	TGTGCCAGCAGGGACCTGGGGGCTGCAGTCGGTTATGGCTACACCTTC	CASRDLGAAVGYGYTF
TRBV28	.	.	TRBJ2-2	TGTGCCAGCAGCCTACAGGGTCCCGGGGAGCTGTTTTTT	CASSLQGPGELFF
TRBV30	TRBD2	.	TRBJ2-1	TGTGCCTGGAGCCCCTCGGATAGCGGGAGGGCCGCGGGTGAGCAGTTCTTC	CAWSPSDSGRAAGEQFF
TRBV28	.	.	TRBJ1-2	TGTGCCAGCAGTTTATCCTCGAGTAACTATGGCTACACCTTC	CASSLSSSNYGYTF
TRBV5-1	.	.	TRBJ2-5	TGCGCCAGCAGCTTGCCTCAGGGTCAAGAGACCCAGTACTTC	CASSLPQGQETQYF
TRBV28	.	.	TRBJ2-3	TGTGCCAGCAGTTTACCCACCAGTAGGCCCGGGAGCGGGGATACGCAGTATTTT	CASSLPTSRPGSGDTQYF
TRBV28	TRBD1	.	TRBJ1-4	TGTGCCAGCAGTCAATCGGACAGGGATAATGAAAAACTGTTTTTT	CASSQSDRDNEKLFF
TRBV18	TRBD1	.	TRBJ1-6	TGTGCCAGCTCGCCAGACGGGACAGGGCCTAATTCACCCCTCCACTTT	CASSPDGTGPNSPLHF
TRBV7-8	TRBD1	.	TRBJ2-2	TGTGCCAGCAGCACCAGGACAGGGGTTGGCGGGGAGCTGTTTTTT	CASSTRTGVGGELFF
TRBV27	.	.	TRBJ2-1	TGTGCCAGCACCCAAAACCCGAGCTCCTACAATGAGCAGTTCTTC	CASTQNPSSYNEQFF
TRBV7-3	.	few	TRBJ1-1	TGTGCCAGCAGCACGGGACAGAACACTGAAGCTTTCTTT	CASSTGQNTEAFF
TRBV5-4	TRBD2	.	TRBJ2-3	TGTGCCAGCGCCCAAACTAGCGGGGTCACAGATACGCAGTATTTT	CASAQTSGVTDTQYF
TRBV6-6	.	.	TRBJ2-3	TGTGCCAGCAGTTACACCAGGACTTACACAGATACGCAGTATTTT	CASSYTRTYTDTQYF
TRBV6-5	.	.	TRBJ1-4	TGTGCCAGCAGTTTCGTGGGGCCGGGTAATGAAAAACTGTTTTTT	CASSFVGPGNEKLFF
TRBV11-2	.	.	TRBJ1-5	TGTGCCAGCAGCGCACAGGGTTATAGCAATCAGCCCCAGCATTTT	CASSAQGYSNQPQHF
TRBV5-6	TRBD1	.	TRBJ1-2	TGTGCCAGCAGCTTACGGACAGGGGCAACTTATGGCTACACCTTC	CASSLRTGATYGYTF
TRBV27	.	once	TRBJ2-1	TGTGCCAGCAGCTCAGCGGCCACTTCCTACAATGAGCAGTTCTTC	CASSSAATSYNEQFF
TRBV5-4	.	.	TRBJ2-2	TGTGCCAGCAGCTTCGGGACTGGAGAGACCGGGGAGCTGTTTTTT	CASSFGTGETGELFF
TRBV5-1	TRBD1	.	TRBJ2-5	TGCGCCAGCAGCCTGGGACAGGGGCCGAAAGAGACCCAGTACTTC	CASSLGQGPKETQYF
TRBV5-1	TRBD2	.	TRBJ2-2	TGCGCCAGCAGCCTCGGGCTAGCGGGAGGGGTCACCGGGGAGCTGTTTTTT	CASSLGLAGGVTGELFF
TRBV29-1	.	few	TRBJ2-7	TGCAGCGCCCCCATTCCCTACGAGCAGTACTTC	CSAPIPYEQYF
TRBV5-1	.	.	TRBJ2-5	TGCGCCAGCGCATTACCCGGAGGGGAGACCCAGTACTTC	CASALPGGETQYF
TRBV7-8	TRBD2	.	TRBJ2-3	TGTGCCAGCAGCTTAGTTAATTCGGCGGGGGGTATCACAGATACGCAGTATTTT	CASSLVNSAGGITDTQYF
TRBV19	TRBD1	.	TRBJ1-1	TGTGCCAGTAGTCCGGGACAGGCAAGGGGTGGTGAAGCTTTCTTT	CASSPGQARGGEAFF
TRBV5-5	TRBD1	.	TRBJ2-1	TGTGCCAGCAGTCTTGGGACAGGGAATCGAAATGAGCAGTTCTTC	CASSLGTGNRNEQFF
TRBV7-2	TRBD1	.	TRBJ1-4	TGTGCCAGCAGCCCGACAGGGGGCGGTGAAAAACTGTTTTTT	CASSPTGGGEKLFF
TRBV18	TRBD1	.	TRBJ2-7	TGTGCCAGCTCATCGACAGGGCCTTACGAGCAGTACTTC	CASSSTGPYEQYF
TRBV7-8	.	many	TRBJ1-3	TGTGCCAGCAGCCGACTGACTAGTGGAAACACCATATATTTT	CASSRLTSGNTIYF
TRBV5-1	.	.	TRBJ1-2	TGCGCCAGCAGCTTGGGGGAGGGTGGCTACACCTTC	CASSLGEGGYTF
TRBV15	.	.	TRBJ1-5	TGTGCCACCAGCAGAGAGCCCCAGCAGCCCCAGCATTTT	CATSREPQQPQHF
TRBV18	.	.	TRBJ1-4	TGTGCCACCCATCCAGGGCGGTCTAATGAAAAACTGTTTTTT	CATHPGRSNEKLFF
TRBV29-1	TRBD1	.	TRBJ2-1	TGCAGCGTCCGAGACAGGGAAACGAGTGAGCAGTTCTTC	CSVRDRETSEQFF
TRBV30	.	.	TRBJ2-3	TGTGCCTGGAGTTCAGGGTCAGATACGCAGTATTTT	CAWSSGSDTQYF
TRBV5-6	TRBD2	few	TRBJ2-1	TGTGCCAGCAGCTACGGGACTAGCGGCTACAATGAGCAGTTCTTC	CASSYGTSGYNEQFF
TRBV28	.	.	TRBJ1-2	TGTGCCAGCAGTAAGGACAGCTATGGCTACACCTTC	CASSKDSYGYTF
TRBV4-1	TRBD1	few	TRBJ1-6	TGCGCCAGCAGCCGGCATGGACAGGGGCACCTCCACTTT	CASSRHGQGHLHF
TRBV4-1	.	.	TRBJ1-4	TGCGCCAGCAGCCAAGATACGGGGGTTGCTGAAAAACTGTTTTTT	CASSQDTGVAEKLFF
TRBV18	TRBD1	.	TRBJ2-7	TGTGCCAGCTCACCACTCAACAGGGGGGACTCCGAGCAGTACTTC	CASSPLNRGDSEQYF
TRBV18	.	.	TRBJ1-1	TGTGCCAGCTCACTGTCGGCCGGAGGGTTGAACACTGAAGCTTTCTTT	CASSLSAGGLNTEAFF
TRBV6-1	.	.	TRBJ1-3	TGTGCCAGCAGTGAAGCTGTCTTCTCTGGAAACACCATATATTTT	CASSEAVFSGNTIYF
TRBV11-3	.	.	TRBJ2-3	TGTGCCAGCAGCTTAGGGTTTGCGGAGGGCACAGATACGCAGTATTTT	CASSLGFAEGTDTQYF
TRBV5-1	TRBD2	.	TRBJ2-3	TGCGCCAGCAACCAACTCGGACTAGCGGTAGATACGCAGTATTTT	CASNQLGLAVDTQYF
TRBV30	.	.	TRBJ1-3	TGTGCCGTGGCCCAAGACTCAGAGCAAGGAAACACCATATATTTT	CAVAQDSEQGNTIYF
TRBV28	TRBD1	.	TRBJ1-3	TGTGCCAGCAGACGCCCGGTACAGGGGCCTGGAAACACCATATATTTT	CASRRPVQGPGNTIYF